The 22 T cell receptor beta chains in this list originate from one sample, sequenced in a study of T-cell reconstitution after alpha-beta-depleted transplantation in children. The library targeted TCRbeta and was prepared with unique molecular identifiers. TCRdb redid the calling of the PCR reads with MiXCR, one entry per CDR3 protein. The table records 130,000 or so distinct CDR3 sequences, roughly 9.7% of them present only once. The material was PBMCs, mostly from graft donor cells, obtained 180 days after TCRalphabeta/CD19-depleted stem cell transplant. The source is a girl under three years old who had a stem cell transplant for combined immunodeficiency, so the T cells may come from the graft donor.

The genes are TRBV4-3 and TRBJ2-7; 9 nucleotides align to TRBD2. This CDR3 is built from 15 residues. V shed 3 bases, J shed 4 bases, and the junction held 7 bases outside the gene matches. Germline V CDR1 and CDR2: LGHNA, YSLEER. This CDR3 is CASSHGRGGTYEQYF. As DNA, the CDR3 is TGCGCCAGCAGCCATGGGCGGGGGGGGACTTACGAGCAGTACTTC.

This chain uses TRBV7-2 with TRBJ1-2; D is possibly TRBD1 (6 bases). V shed 2 bases and J shed 4 bases, with 11 bases lying between them. This CDR3 contains 14 residues. CDR1 and CDR2 (germline): SGHTA, FQGNSA. CDR3 DNA sequence: TGTGCCAGCAGCTTAAAGGGGGACTCCTATGGCTACACCTTC. It translates to CASSLKGDSYGYTF.

V and J are TRBV20-1 and TRBJ2-5, with 8 nucleotides matching TRBD2. V gave up 0 bases and J gave up 5 bases; unmatched junction bases: 8. The CDR3 spans 15 residues. CDR1 DFQATT and CDR2 SNEGSKA come from the germline V gene (reference sequence). The CDR3 loop reads CSARDPAGVGETQYF. As DNA, the CDR3 is TGCAGTGCTAGAGATCCAGCGGGGGTCGGGGAGACCCAGTACTTC.

This chain connects TRBV20-1 to TRBJ2-5; D is ambiguous. CDR1 and CDR2 from the germline V gene are DFQATT and SNEGSKA (reference sequence). V was clipped by 4 bases and J by 1 base, with 7 bases between them. This CDR3 has 12 amino acids. The CDR3 DNA sequence: TGCAGTGCTAAAACAGCCCAAGAGACCCAGTACTTC. Protein product: CSAKTAQETQYF.

This clonotype was found a few times. This chain joins TRBV20-1 and TRBJ2-7; TRBD1 agrees at 8 bases. In germline, CDR1 is DFQATT, CDR2 SNEGSKA (reference sequence). This CDR3 is built from 15 residues. CDR3 amino acids: CSVRGNNRGVYEQYF. In nucleotides, the CDR3 is TGCAGCGTCCGAGGGAACAACAGGGGGGTCTACGAGCAGTACTTC.

The CDR3 DNA is TGTGCCAGCAGCTTCTTAGCGGGAGAGAGAACCGGGGAGCTGTTTTTT. This codes for CASSFLAGERTGELFF. This chain connects TRBV7-7 to TRBJ2-2; TRBD2 matches at 9 bases. V was pared by 3 bases and J by 5 bases, with 7 bases of the junction left unmatched. CDR3 size: 16 residues. CDR1 and CDR2 from the germline V gene are SSHAT and FNYEAQ (reference sequence).

Comments on this clonotype: A junction boundary mismatches the germline segment, possibly from a read error. This sequence joins TRBV7-7 and TRBJ1-6; the match to TRBD1 covers 8 bases. The germline CDR1 and CDR2 sequences are SSHAT and FNYEAQ (reference sequence). This CDR3 is 13 amino acids long. CDR3 sequence reads: CASSLDRVSPLHF. The CDR3 nucleotides read TGTGCTAGCAGCCTGGACAGGGTTTCACCCCTCCACTTT.

On this clonotype itself: Compared with germline, one end of the junction differs, possibly owing to a read error. The chain links TRBV29-1 to TRBJ2-5; no clear D gene. Germline V gene data show CDR1 as SQVTM and CDR2 as ANQGSEA. This CDR3 is built from 12 residues. The CDR3 loop reads CSVGPFQETKYF. CDR3 DNA: TGCAGCGTTGGGCCTTTCCAAGAGACCAAGTACTTC.

This clonotype was picked up a small number of times. This chain uses TRBV20-1 with TRBJ2-7; 9 nucleotides line up with TRBD1. J was trimmed by 4 bases and V by 4 bases; bases with no gene match: 14. This CDR3 spans 16 amino acids. Germline V gives CDR1 DFQATT, CDR2 SNEGSKA (reference sequence). This CDR3 is CSATDSGTGRYYEQYF. For the CDR3, the DNA is TGCAGTGCTACCGATTCCGGGACAGGGCGTTATTACGAGCAGTACTTC.

The V and J genes are TRBV14 and TRBJ2-1, with D possibly TRBD2 on 6 matching bases. The CDR3 is 18 residues long. The germline V gene has CDR1 SGHDN and CDR2 FVKESK. Trimming shortened V by 2 bases and J by 4 bases, and 21 bases separated the two germline ends. The CDR3: CASSQTGVVGGHYNEQFF. The CDR3 coding sequence is TGTGCCAGCAGCCAAACGGGAGTCGTGGGTGGGCATTACAATGAGCAGTTCTTC.

The gene calls are TRBV20-1 and TRBJ2-5, with 8 bases aligning to TRBD2. In germline, CDR1 is DFQATT, CDR2 SNEGSKA (reference sequence). This CDR3 region has 15 residues. Trimming cost V 2 bases and J 0 bases; bases outside gene matches: 5. The CDR3 bases are TGCAGTGCTAGAAGTGGGCGGGAGGACCAAGAGACCCAGTACTTC. Encoded protein: CSARSGREDQETQYF.

The genes are TRBV29-1 and TRBJ2-2, with 7 bases fitting TRBD1. The junction had 13 bases not matched to a gene; V was cut back by 7 bases and J by 5 bases. CDR1 is SQVTM, CDR2 ANQGSEA, per germline. This CDR3 comprises 15 residues. The CDR3 DNA is TGCAGCGCCTCCCCGACAGGGAAGGGTACCGGGGAGCTGTTTTTT. Translating it yields CSASPTGKGTGELFF.

This clonotype was detected ten times or more. The J gene is TRBJ2-3, the V gene TRBV10-3; 8 bases are shared with TRBD2. Per the germline V gene, CDR1 is ENHRY and CDR2 is SYGVKD. The length of the CDR3 is 14 residues. Trimming at V came to 5 bases and at J to 4 bases, leaving 5 bases not matched to a gene. DNA of the CDR3: TGTGCCATCAGTTCCAGCGGGAGAGCAGATACGCAGTATTTT. Translating gives CAISSSGRADTQYF.

This clonotype appeared a few times. The chain employs TRBV29-1 and TRBJ2-7, with 7 bases identical to TRBD1. The CDR3 contains 12 residues. V shed 7 bases, J shed 2 bases, and the junction held 5 bases outside the gene matches. CDR1 SQVTM and CDR2 ANQGSEA come from the germline V gene. The DNA for the CDR3 is TGCAGCGCCTCAGGGGGAGCCTACGAGCAGTACTTC. Its translation: CSASGGAYEQYF.

V gene TRBV7-2 combines with J gene TRBJ2-2; possible D gene TRBD1, 6 bases. The length of the CDR3 is 13 residues. Germline loops: CDR1 SGHTA, CDR2 FQGNSA. Trimming stripped 2 bases from V and 8 bases from J, with 9 bases between. The CDR3 region has the DNA TGTGCCAGCAGCTTAAGCAGGGGTGGGGAGCTGTTTTTT. Translating it yields CASSLSRGGELFF. Supplemented by reference TRBV7-2 and TRBJ2-2, the full variable domain reads GAGVSQSPSNKVTEKGKDVELRCDPISGHTALYWYRQSLGQGLEFLIYFQGNSAPDKSGLPSDRFSAERTGGSVSTLTIQRTQQEDSAVYLCASSLSRGGELFFGEGSRLTVL.

V gene TRBV6-5 combines with J gene TRBJ1-5; the D gene is possibly TRBD1 (5 bases). The CDR3 length is 17 residues. Germline V CDR1 and CDR2: MNHEY, SVGAGI. Trimming stripped 0 bases from V and 0 bases from J, with 12 bases between. The CDR3 coding sequence is TGTGCCAGCAGTTACTCCAAGGGGAGGGGTAGCAATCAGCCCCAGCATTTT. This gives the protein CASSYSKGRGSNQPQHF.

This clonotype came up a few times. This chain links TRBV12-3 or TRBV12-4 with TRBJ2-7; no firm D call. Deletions cut 3 bases from V and 0 bases from J, with 6 bases between. The CDR3 runs to 13 residues. The CDR3 DNA follows: TGTGCCAGCAGTTTCGGATACTCCTACGAGCAGTACTTC. Residues: CASSFGYSYEQYF.

The chain combines TRBV12-3 or TRBV12-4 with TRBJ1-6; no clear D. The CDR3 has 13 residues. Trimming took off 7 bases at V and 6 bases at J, with 10 bases between the two ends. Here the CDR3 DNA reads TGTGCCAGCACGACACAGAGTAATTCACCCCTCCACTTT. Translated: CASTTQSNSPLHF.

The chain uses TRBV12-3 or TRBV12-4 and TRBJ2-3; D is undetermined. This CDR3 region has 16 residues. V was clipped by 1 base and J by 0 bases, with 11 bases between them. The CDR3: CASSLGDIFSTDTQYF. For the CDR3, the DNA is TGTGCCAGCAGTTTAGGTGACATATTTAGCACAGATACGCAGTATTTT.

This clonotype was detected a few times. This rearrangement joins TRBV29-1 to TRBJ2-5; perhaps D is TRBD1 or TRBD2 (5 bases each). Trimming took off 6 bases at V and 5 bases at J, with 16 bases between the two ends. Germline CDR1 and CDR2: SQVTM and ANQGSEA. CDR3 size: 13 residues. In nucleotides, the CDR3 is TGCAGCGTGCAAGGGTGGGGGAAGGAGACCCAGTACTTC. Translation: CSVQGWGKETQYF.

CDR3 region: CASSNRSGSWVQFF. The CDR3 coding sequence is TGTGCCAGTAGTAACAGGTCAGGGTCGTGGGTGCAGTTCTTC. The J gene is TRBJ2-1, the V gene TRBV19; D is perhaps TRBD1 (5 bases). Trimming removed 4 bases at V and 12 bases at J, with 19 bases between. CDR3 length: 14 amino acids. CDR1 is LNHDA and CDR2 is SQIVND in the germline V gene (reference sequence).

The gene calls are TRBV20-1 and TRBJ2-5; D is perhaps TRBD1 (6 bases). CDR3 size: 14 residues. V lost 0 bases, J lost 0 bases, and 8 bases lay in between. The germline V gene has CDR1 DFQATT and CDR2 SNEGSKA (reference sequence). The DNA for the CDR3 is TGCAGTGCTAGAGAGCAGGGGTACCAAGAGACCCAGTACTTC. Protein sequence: CSAREQGYQETQYF.